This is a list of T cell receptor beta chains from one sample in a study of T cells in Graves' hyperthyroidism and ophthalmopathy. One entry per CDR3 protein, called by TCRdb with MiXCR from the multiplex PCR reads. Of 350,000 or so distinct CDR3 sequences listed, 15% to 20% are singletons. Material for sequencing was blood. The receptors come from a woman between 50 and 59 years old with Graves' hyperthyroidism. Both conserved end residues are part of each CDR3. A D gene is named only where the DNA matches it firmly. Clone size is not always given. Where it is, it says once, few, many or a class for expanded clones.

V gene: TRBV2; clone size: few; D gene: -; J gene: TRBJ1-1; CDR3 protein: CASSAGSLGTEAFF; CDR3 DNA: TGTGCCAGCTCCGCCGGGAGTCTAGGCACTGAAGCTTTCTTT
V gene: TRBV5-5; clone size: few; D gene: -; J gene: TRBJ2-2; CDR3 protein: CASIPSLNTGELFF; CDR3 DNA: TGTGCCAGCATCCCCTCCTTGAACACCGGGGAGCTGTTTTTT
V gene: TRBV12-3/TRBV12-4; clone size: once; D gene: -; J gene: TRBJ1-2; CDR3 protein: CASSTTPLTNYGYTF; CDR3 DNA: TGTGCCAGCAGTACAACCCCCTTGACAAACTATGGCTACACCTTC
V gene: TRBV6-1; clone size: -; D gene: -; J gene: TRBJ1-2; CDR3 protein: CATRTEFYGYTF; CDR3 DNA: TGTGCCACCCGAACAGAGTTCTATGGCTACACCTTC
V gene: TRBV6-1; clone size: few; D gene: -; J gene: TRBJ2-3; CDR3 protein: CASSKGTVRDTQYF; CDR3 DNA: TGTGCCAGCAGTAAAGGGACGGTTCGAGATACGCAGTATTTT
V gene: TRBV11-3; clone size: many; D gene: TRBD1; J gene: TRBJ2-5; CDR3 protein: CASSQGGSQETQYF; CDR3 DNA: TGTGCCAGCAGCCAAGGGGGCAGCCAAGAGACCCAGTACTTC
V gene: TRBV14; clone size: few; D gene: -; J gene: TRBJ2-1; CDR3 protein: CASRPMFRGSDEQFF; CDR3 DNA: TGTGCCAGCAGGCCGATGTTCAGGGGCTCGGATGAGCAGTTCTTC
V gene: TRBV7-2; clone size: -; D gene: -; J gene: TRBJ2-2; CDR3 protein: CASSSGGRDYETAGELFF; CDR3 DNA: TGTGCCAGCAGCTCTGGGGGCCGGGACTACGAAACAGCCGGGGAGCTGTTTTTT
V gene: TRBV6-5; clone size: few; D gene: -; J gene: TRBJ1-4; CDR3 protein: CASSFNQMGEKLFF; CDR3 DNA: TGTGCCAGCAGTTTCAATCAAATGGGTGAAAAACTGTTTTTT
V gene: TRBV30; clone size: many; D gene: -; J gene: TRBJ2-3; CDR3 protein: CAWSGANGRDTQYF; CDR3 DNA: TGTGCCTGGAGTGGCGCGAACGGCAGGGATACGCAGTATTTT
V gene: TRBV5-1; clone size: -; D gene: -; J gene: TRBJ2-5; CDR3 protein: CASSLGGRFEETQYF; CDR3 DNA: TGCGCCAGCAGCTTGGGGGGAAGATTCGAAGAGACCCAGTACTTC
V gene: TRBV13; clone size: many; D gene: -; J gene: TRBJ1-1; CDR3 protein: CASSSETPYRREAFF; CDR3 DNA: TGTGCCAGCAGCAGCGAGACCCCGTACAGGAGAGAAGCTTTCTTT
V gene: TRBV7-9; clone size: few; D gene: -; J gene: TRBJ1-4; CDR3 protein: CASSGVDATNEKLFF; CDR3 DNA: TGTGCCAGCAGCGGGGTGGATGCAACTAATGAAAAACTGTTTTTT
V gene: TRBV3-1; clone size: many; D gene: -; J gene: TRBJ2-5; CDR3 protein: CASTLSGETQYF; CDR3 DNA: TGTGCCAGCACCCTTAGCGGAGAGACCCAGTACTTC
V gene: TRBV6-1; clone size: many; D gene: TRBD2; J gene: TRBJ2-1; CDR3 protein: CASSVAGDSYNEQFF; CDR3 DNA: TGTGCCAGCAGTGTTGCGGGAGACTCCTACAATGAGCAGTTCTTC
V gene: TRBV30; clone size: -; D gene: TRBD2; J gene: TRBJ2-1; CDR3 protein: CAWSPGGGHRNEQFF; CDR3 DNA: TGTGCCTGGAGTCCTGGGGGAGGGCATCGCAATGAGCAGTTCTTC
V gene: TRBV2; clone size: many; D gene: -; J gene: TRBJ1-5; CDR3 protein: CASGGRGPELHF; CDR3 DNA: TGTGCCAGCGGGGGACGGGGACCAGAGTTGCATTTT
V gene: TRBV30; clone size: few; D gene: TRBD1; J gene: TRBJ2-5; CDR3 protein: CAWSAGQGSETQYF; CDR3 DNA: TGTGCCTGGAGTGCCGGACAGGGAAGCGAGACCCAGTACTTC
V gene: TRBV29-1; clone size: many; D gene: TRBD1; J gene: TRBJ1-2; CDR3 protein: CSVGQGDYGYTF; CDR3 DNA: TGCAGCGTGGGACAGGGCGACTATGGCTACACCTTC
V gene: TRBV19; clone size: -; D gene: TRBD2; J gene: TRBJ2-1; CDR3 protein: CASSIWTSDNEQFF; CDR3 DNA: TGTGCCAGTAGTATCTGGACTAGCGACAATGAGCAGTTCTTC
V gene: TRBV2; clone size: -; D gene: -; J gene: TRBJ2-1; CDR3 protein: CASLGQEQFF; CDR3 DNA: TGTGCCAGCCTCGGGCAAGAGCAGTTCTTC
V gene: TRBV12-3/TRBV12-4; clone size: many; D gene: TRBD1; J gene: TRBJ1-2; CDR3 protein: CASSFPTGQGYTF; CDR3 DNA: TGTGCCAGCAGTTTCCCGACAGGGCAAGGCTACACCTTC